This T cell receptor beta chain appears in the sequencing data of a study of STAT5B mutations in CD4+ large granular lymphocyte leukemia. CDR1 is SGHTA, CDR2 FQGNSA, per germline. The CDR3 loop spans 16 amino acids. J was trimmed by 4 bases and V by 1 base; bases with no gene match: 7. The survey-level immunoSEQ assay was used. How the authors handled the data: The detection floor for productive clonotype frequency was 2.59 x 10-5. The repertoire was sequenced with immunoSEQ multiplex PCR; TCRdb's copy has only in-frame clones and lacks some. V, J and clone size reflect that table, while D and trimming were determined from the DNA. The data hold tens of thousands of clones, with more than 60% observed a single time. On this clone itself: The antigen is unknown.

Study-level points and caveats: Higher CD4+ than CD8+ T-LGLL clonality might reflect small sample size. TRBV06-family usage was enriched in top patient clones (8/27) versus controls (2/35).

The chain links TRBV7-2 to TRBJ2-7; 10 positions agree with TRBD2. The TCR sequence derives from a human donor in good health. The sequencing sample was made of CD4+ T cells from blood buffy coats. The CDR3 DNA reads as TGTGCCAGCAGCTTAGGGGCTAGCGGGAGTCTTTACGAGCAGTACTTC. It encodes CASSLGASGSLYEQYF.